The 27 T cell receptor beta chains given below trace back to one sample, sequenced in a study of T cell changes during pregnancy in multiple sclerosis. Some clones are missing from TCRdb's copy, which holds only in-frame ones; the method was immunoSEQ multiplex PCR. The sample shows tens of thousands of clones, 85% to 95% of them seen only once. The sequencing used CD8+ T cells from peripheral blood mononuclear cells, collected in the first trimester of pregnancy. These receptors were collected from a female donor with multiple sclerosis, enrolled in a pregnancy study.

This clone was seen once. This chain uses TRBV27 with TRBJ2-1; TRBD2 matches at 8 bases. The length of the CDR3 is 16 residues. Germline V gives CDR1 MNHEY, CDR2 SMNVEV (reference sequence). J was trimmed by 7 bases and V by 5 bases; bases with no gene match: 13. The CDR3 reads CASSPGLRGGFNEQFF. CDR3 coding DNA: TGTGCCAGCAGTCCAGGACTACGGGGGGGGTTTAATGAGCAGTTCTTC.

The chain joins TRBV27 to TRBJ1-5; D gene ambiguous. CDR1 is MNHEY, CDR2 SMNVEV, per germline (reference sequence). The CDR3 is 12 residues long. Trimming took 8 bases from V and 0 from J, leaving 5 bases between them. This CDR3 is CASGPSNQPQHF. The CDR3 DNA sequence: TGTGCCAGCGGGCCTAGCAATCAGCCCCAGCATTTT.

The chain employs TRBV28 and TRBJ1-5; D ambiguous. Germline lookup yields CDR1 MDHEN and CDR2 SYDVKM. V was cut by 3 bases and J by 0 bases, with 9 bases left in between. This CDR3 contains 15 residues. The CDR3, as DNA: TGTGCCAGCAGTTTGCGGGGATTTAGCAATCAGCCCCAGCATTTT. This translates into CASSLRGFSNQPQHF.

The chain is built from TRBV13 and TRBJ2-7; D might be TRBD2 (6 bases). The CDR3 runs 14 residues. V lost 0 bases to trimming and J lost 2 bases, with 8 bases between them. Germline CDR1 and CDR2: PRHDT and FYEKMQ (reference sequence). The CDR3 nucleotides are TGTGCCAGCAGCTTAGGGCGGGATACCTACGAGCAGTACTTC. This sequence encodes CASSLGRDTYEQYF.

Within the sample, this clone is medium-sized. For the CDR3, the DNA is TGTGCCAGCAGCCAGAGCGGGAGTTGGGGCTACACCTTC. Translation: CASSQSGSWGYTF. This chain links TRBV7-6 with TRBJ1-2, with D unresolved. The V gene lost 5 bases and the J gene lost 8 bases, with 15 bases spanning the gap. This CDR3 is 13 amino acids long. Germline CDR1 reads SGHVS; CDR2 reads FNYEAQ.

This clone was observed a handful of times. The gene calls are TRBV7-9 and TRBJ2-1, with 7 positions matching TRBD2. The CDR3 loop spans 15 amino acids. CDR1 and CDR2 (germline): SEHNR, FQNEAQ (reference sequence). V shed 3 bases, J shed 4 bases, and the junction held 6 bases outside the gene matches. The CDR3 here is CASSFGGSLYNEQFF. CDR3 bases: TGTGCCAGCAGCTTCGGGGGGTCTTTATACAATGAGCAGTTCTTC.

The chain carries TRBV15 and TRBJ1-5; TRBD1 matches at 9 bases. This CDR3 spans 16 amino acids. Per germline, CDR1 LNHNV and CDR2 YYDKDF (reference sequence). The V gene end was trimmed by 6 bases and the J gene end by 2 bases; junction bases not matched to a gene: 8. CDR3 loop: CATRPTGGEGNQPQHF. The CDR3 coding sequence is TGTGCCACCAGGCCTACAGGGGGCGAAGGCAATCAGCCCCAGCATTTT.

V usage is TRBV7-2 and J usage is TRBJ2-3, with 12 nucleotides matching TRBD2. This CDR3 is 17 amino acids long. Germline lookup yields CDR1 SGHTA and CDR2 FQGNSA. The V gene end was trimmed by 6 bases and the J gene end by 0 bases; junction bases not matched to a gene: 7. The CDR3, as DNA: TGTGCCAGCAGGTTGACTAGCGGGGGCTTCAGCACAGATACGCAGTATTTT. Translated: CASRLTSGGFSTDTQYF. The full variable domain, in which reference TRBV7-2 and TRBJ2-3 provide the parts outside the CDR3, is GAGVSQSPSNKVTEKGKDVELRCDPISGHTALYWYRQSLGQGLEFLIYFQGNSAPDKSGLPSDRFSAERTGGSVSTLTIQRTQQEDSAVYLCASRLTSGGFSTDTQYFGPGTRLTVL.

This rearrangement joins TRBV4-1 to TRBJ1-1; D uncertain. V shed 2 bases and J shed 0 bases, with 7 bases lying between them. The CDR3 is 14 residues long. Germline-derived CDR1 and CDR2 are MGHRA and YSYEKL. The CDR3 is CASSQIELNTEAFF. CDR3 in DNA: TGCGCCAGCAGCCAAATAGAGCTGAACACTGAAGCTTTCTTT.

This clone has just one count. The rearrangement uses TRBV4-2 and TRBJ2-1; TRBD2 matches 8 bases. Germline values: CDR1 LGHNA, CDR2 YNFKEQ. The CDR3 spans 15 residues. Trimming took 4 bases from V and 6 from J; bases not matched to a gene: 8. CDR3 nucleotide sequence: TGTGCCAGCAGCCCTTGGGTGAGCGGGAGCAATGAGCAGTTCTTC. This encodes CASSPWVSGSNEQFF.

The chain has TRBV19 and TRBJ2-1, with D perhaps TRBD1 (6 bases). This CDR3 region has 17 residues. CDR1 and CDR2 from the germline V gene are LNHDA and SQIVND (reference sequence). The V gene lost 8 bases and the J gene lost 5 bases, with 25 bases spanning the gap. The CDR3 bases are TGTGCCAGTTCAATTTCAGGGGCCGCGCCCTTTAACAATGAGCAGTTCTTC. Encoded protein: CASSISGAAPFNNEQFF. The variable domain in full, completed from reference TRBV19 and TRBJ2-1, reads DGGITQSPKYLFRKEGQNVTLSCEQNLNHDAMYWYRQDPGQGLRLIYYSQIVNDFQKGDIAEGYSVSREKKESFPLTVTSAQKNPTAFYLCASSISGAAPFNNEQFFGPGTRLTVL.

The chain couples TRBV7-2 to TRBJ2-7, with D uncertain. V was cut by 5 bases and J by 3 bases, with 5 bases left in between. The CDR3 extends over 11 amino acids. Germline loops: CDR1 SGHTA, CDR2 FQGNSA. CDR3 DNA sequence: TGTGCCAGCAGCGGCAGCTACGAGCAGTACTTC. As protein: CASSGSYEQYF.

The genes are TRBV7-4 and TRBJ1-2, with TRBD1 matching over 8 bases. CDR1 is SGHVT, CDR2 SQSDAQ, per germline. The CDR3 runs 13 residues. V was clipped by 6 bases and J by 8 bases; unmatched bases: 8. Here the CDR3 DNA reads TGTGCCAGCAGGGCGGACAGGGAGCGGGGCTACACCTTC. Its translation: CASRADRERGYTF.

The chain couples TRBV4-1 to TRBJ1-2; 7 bases align to TRBD1. The CDR3 is made up of 16 amino acids. Trimming cost V 2 bases and J 4 bases; bases outside gene matches: 10. Germline V gene sequence: CDR1 MGHRA, CDR2 YSYEKL. CDR3 sequence: CASSQLDREHAYGYTF. CDR3 nucleotide sequence: TGCGCCAGCAGCCAACTCGACAGGGAACATGCCTATGGCTACACCTTC.

The J gene is TRBJ1-3, the V gene TRBV2; D gene unclear. The CDR3 is 12 amino acids. Germline V gene sequence: CDR1 SNHLY, CDR2 FYNNEI. Trimming removed 9 bases at V and 0 bases at J, with 6 bases between. CDR3 nucleotide sequence: TGTGCCAGTCGGGGCTCTGGAAACACCATATATTTT. Its protein product is CASRGSGNTIYF.

V is TRBV4-1 and J is TRBJ1-5; a possible D gene is TRBD1 (5 bases). The germline CDR1 and CDR2 sequences are MGHRA and YSYEKL. The CDR3 contains 18 residues. Deletions cut 0 bases from V and 4 bases from J, with 19 bases between. CDR3 loop: CASSQDPPGIVGNQPQHF. The CDR3 region has the DNA TGCGCCAGCAGCCAAGATCCCCCAGGGATTGTTGGTAATCAGCCCCAGCATTTT.

The sample holds a few counts of this clone. V is TRBV6-4 and J is TRBJ1-6; tentatively, D is TRBD1 (6 bases). Germline CDR1 MRHNA, CDR2 SNTAGT. V dropped 0 bases and J dropped 7 bases, with 10 bases sitting between them. The CDR3 consists of 15 residues. Here the CDR3 DNA reads TGTGCCAGCAGTGACTCGTCAACAGGGAATTCACCCCTCCACTTT. It yields the protein CASSDSSTGNSPLHF.

This chain uses TRBV4-3 with TRBJ2-1; TRBD1 matches 7 bases. The CDR3 loop spans 15 amino acids. After removal of 4 bases from V and 9 bases from J, the junction contained 12 bases not matched to a gene. From germline, CDR1 is LGHNA and CDR2 YSLEER. CDR3 bases: TGCGCCAGCAGCCTAGGGACAGCAGGGAACACTGAGCAGTTCTTC. This codes for CASSLGTAGNTEQFF.

The rearrangement uses TRBV11-2 and TRBJ2-5; maybe TRBD1 (5 bases). The CDR3 spans 12 residues. Germline-derived CDR1 and CDR2 are SGHAT and FQNNGV. V was cut by 5 bases and J by 5 bases, with 9 bases left in between. CDR3 residues: CASSPPGETQYF. Written as DNA, the CDR3 is TGTGCCAGCAGCCCCCCAGGGGAGACCCAGTACTTC.

The V and J genes are TRBV7-9 and TRBJ2-2, with D uncertain. This CDR3 has 16 amino acids. Germline V gives CDR1 SEHNR, CDR2 FQNEAQ (reference sequence). The germline V and J ends were trimmed by 5 bases and 2 bases, with 15 bases remaining between them. CDR3 DNA sequence: TGTGCCAGCAGCCGAAGCGACGGCAGCAACACCGGGGAGCTGTTTTTT. It is translated as CASSRSDGSNTGELFF. The full variable domain, its missing parts supplied by reference TRBV7-9 and TRBJ2-2, is DTGVSQNPRHKITKRGQNVTFRCDPISEHNRLYWYRQTLGQGPEFLTYFQNEAQLEKSRLLSDRFSAERPKGSFSTLEIQRTEQGDSAMYLCASSRSDGSNTGELFFGEGSRLTVL.

The J gene is TRBJ2-1, the V gene TRBV6-1, with 11 positions matching TRBD1. The germline V gene has CDR1 MNHNS and CDR2 SASEGT. The ends lost 6 bases at V and 9 bases at J; junction bases unmatched: 10. The CDR3 is 15 amino acids. CDR3 nucleotide sequence: TGTGCCAGCAGCCCAGGACAGGGGGCTACGGCTGAGCAGTTCTTC. Translating gives CASSPGQGATAEQFF.

The rearrangement links TRBV7-6 to TRBJ2-7; 9 bases fit TRBD1. Germline loops: CDR1 SGHVS, CDR2 FNYEAQ. V shed 1 base and J 5 bases; nucleotides not matched to a gene: 6. The CDR3 spans 15 residues. CDR3: CASSLETGGADEQYF. The CDR3 bases are TGTGCCAGCAGCTTAGAAACAGGGGGCGCGGACGAGCAGTACTTC.

The CDR3 sequence: CASTSGVLAEAFF. CDR3 DNA: TGTGCCAGCACCTCCGGGGTTCTTGCTGAAGCTTTCTTT. The chain is built from TRBV2 and TRBJ1-1; unclear D gene. Germline CDR1 reads SNHLY; CDR2 reads FYNNEI. Trimming shortened V by 7 bases and J by 6 bases, and 15 bases separated the two germline ends. This CDR3 contains 13 residues.

The chain recombines TRBV7-2 with TRBJ1-1; TRBD1 is a possible D gene (5 bases). The germline V and J ends were trimmed by 5 bases and 0 bases, with 16 bases remaining between them. This CDR3 is built from 16 residues. Germline CDR1 is SGHTA and CDR2 is FQGNSA. The CDR3 here is CASSPIKQVMNTEAFF. CDR3 in DNA: TGTGCCAGCAGCCCCATAAAACAGGTCATGAACACTGAAGCTTTCTTT.

This sequence joins TRBV4-1 and TRBJ2-5; 10 bases map to TRBD2. Germline V gene data show CDR1 as MGHRA and CDR2 as YSYEKL. V was pared by 4 bases and J by 2 bases, with 4 bases of the junction left unmatched. The CDR3 covers 15 residues. The CDR3 DNA reads TGCGCCAGCAGCCCGGGACTAGCGTTTCAAGAGACCCAGTACTTC. Translated: CASSPGLAFQETQYF.

This rearrangement joins TRBV18 to TRBJ1-2; TRBD1 is a possible D gene (6 bases). Germline CDR1 and CDR2: KGHSH and LQKENI. Trimming stripped 2 bases from V and 6 bases from J, with 19 bases between. This CDR3 spans 16 amino acids. The CDR3 loop reads CASSPLPRGMEDGYTF. The CDR3 nucleotides read TGTGCCAGCTCACCATTGCCCAGGGGTATGGAAGATGGCTACACCTTC.

This clone has a single count. J is TRBJ2-1 and V is TRBV6-5, with 7 positions matching TRBD1. J gave up 10 bases and V 4 bases, and 7 bases lay outside the gene matches. CDR1 and CDR2 (germline): MNHEY, SVGAGI. This CDR3 contains 13 residues. The CDR3 region has the DNA TGTGCCAGCAGTTGGGACAGTGGACCCGAGCAGTTCTTC. As protein: CASSWDSGPEQFF.